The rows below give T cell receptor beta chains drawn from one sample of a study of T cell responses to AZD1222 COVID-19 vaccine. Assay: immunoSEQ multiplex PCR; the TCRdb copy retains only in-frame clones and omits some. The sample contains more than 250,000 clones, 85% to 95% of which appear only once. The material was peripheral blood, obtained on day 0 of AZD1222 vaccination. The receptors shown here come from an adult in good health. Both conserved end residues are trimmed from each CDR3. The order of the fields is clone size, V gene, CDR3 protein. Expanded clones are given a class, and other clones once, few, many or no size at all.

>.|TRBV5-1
ASSSTGGQGVYEQY
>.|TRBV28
ASSPPGSLNEQF
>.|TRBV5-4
ASSPGGGSTDTQY
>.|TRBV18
ASSPLTAGYNEQF
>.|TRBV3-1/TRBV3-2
ASSQDRTSGYTDTQY
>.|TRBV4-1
ASSRLAGGGNEQY
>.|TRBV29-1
SVGQGTGYT
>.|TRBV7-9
ASSASSGFFSTQY
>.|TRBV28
ASSWTGGNQPQH
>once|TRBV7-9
ASSHRGETQY
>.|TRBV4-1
ASSHSEGTEAF
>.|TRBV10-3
AISSAGVSTDTQY
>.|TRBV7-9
ASSLGGGDQPQH
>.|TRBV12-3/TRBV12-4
ASSLGRVGYT
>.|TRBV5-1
ASSLGPGQGEYEQY
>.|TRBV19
ASSIGDRAETGELF
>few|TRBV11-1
ASSLSRNQPQH
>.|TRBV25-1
ASSSRTGPTLGNSPLH
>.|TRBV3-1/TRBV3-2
ASNYRVGMNTGELF
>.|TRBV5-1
ASSQTVRETQY